This entry features one TCR beta chain sequence. What it binds is unknown. The data originate from a study of T cell responses to AZD1222 COVID-19 vaccine. The CDR3 consists of 17 residues. CDR1 KGHDR and CDR2 SFDVKD come from the germline V gene. The V segment lost 0 bases and the J segment 3 bases; nucleotides outside the gene matches: 8. Findings and limits, study-wide: No repertoire was sampled before or during the peak T cell response, only after it. Donors were mostly white British, more females; clonal diversity possibly underestimated.

The data were produced by immunoSEQ multiplex PCR, yet TCRdb's version contains in-frame clones alone and is incomplete. The sample records over 75,000 clones, approximately 88% being singletons. Second doses were pooled across both intervals (about 4 or about 12 weeks). The clonotype comes from an adult who received the AZD1222 COVID-19 vaccine. Sequencing was performed on peripheral blood, taken 28 days after the second AZD1222 dose. The chain recombines TRBV24-1 with TRBJ2-3; 7 nucleotides align to TRBD1. The chain's CDR3 is CATSDLSPTGQTDTQYF. CDR3 nucleotide sequence: TGTGCCACCAGTGATTTGAGTCCGACAGGGCAGACAGATACGCAGTATTTT.